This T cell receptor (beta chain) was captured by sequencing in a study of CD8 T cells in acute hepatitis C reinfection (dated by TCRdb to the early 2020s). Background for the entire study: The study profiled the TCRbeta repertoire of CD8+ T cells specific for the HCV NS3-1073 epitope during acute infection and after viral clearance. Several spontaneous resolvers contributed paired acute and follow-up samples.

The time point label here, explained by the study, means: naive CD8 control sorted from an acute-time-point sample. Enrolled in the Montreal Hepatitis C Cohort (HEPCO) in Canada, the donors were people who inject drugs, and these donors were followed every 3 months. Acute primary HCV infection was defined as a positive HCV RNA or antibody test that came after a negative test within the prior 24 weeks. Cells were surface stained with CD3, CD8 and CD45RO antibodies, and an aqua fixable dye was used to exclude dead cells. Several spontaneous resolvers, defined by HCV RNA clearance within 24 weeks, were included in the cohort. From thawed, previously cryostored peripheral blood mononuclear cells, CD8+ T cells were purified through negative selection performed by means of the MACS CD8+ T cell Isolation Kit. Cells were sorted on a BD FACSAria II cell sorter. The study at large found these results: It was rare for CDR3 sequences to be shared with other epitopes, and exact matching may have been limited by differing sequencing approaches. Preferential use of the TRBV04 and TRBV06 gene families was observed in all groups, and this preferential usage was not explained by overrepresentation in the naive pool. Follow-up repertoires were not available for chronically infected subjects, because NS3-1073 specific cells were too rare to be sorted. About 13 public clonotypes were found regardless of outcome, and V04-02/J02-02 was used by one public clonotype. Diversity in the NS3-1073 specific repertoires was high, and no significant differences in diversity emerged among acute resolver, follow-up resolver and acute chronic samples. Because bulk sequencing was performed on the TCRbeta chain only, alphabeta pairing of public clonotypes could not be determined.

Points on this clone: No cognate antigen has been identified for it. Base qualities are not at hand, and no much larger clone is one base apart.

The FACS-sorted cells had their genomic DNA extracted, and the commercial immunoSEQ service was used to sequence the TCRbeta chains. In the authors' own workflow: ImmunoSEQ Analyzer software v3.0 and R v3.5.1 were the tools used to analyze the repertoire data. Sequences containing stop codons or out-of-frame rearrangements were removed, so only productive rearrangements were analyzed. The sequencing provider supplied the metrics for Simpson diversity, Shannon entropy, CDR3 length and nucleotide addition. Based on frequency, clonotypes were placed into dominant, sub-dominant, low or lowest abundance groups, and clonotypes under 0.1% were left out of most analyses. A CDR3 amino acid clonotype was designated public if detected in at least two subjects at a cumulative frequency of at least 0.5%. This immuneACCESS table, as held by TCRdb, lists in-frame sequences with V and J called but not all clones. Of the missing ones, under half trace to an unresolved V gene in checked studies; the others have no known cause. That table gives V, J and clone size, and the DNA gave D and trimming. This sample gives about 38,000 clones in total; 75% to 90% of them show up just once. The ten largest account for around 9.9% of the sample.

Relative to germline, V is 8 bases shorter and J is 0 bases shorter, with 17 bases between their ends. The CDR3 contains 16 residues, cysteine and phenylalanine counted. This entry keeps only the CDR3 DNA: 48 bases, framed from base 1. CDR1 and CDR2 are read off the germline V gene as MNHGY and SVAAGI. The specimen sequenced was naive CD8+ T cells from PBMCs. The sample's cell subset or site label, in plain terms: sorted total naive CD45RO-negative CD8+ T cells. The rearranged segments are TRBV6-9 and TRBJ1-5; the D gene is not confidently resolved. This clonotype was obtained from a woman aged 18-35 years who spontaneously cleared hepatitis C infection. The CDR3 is CASSRVRPVSNQPQHF. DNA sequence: TGTGCCAGCTCTCGGGTACGACCGGTTAGCAATCAGCCCCAGCATTTT.